A selection of T cell receptor beta chains follows, all from one sample in a study of spatial heterogeneity in lung cancer. MiXCR, applied by TCRdb to the 5' RACE reads, yields one record per CDR3 protein. Of 40,000 to 45,000 distinct CDR3 sequences detected, roughly 13% appear once; the ten largest clones hold about 55%. The input for sequencing was PBMCs, taken at surgery. The receptor source for this set is a male donor with early-stage non-small cell lung cancer. The CDR3 runs from the conserved cysteine through the conserved F or W. Each record gives: V gene, D gene, J gene, clone size, CDR3 protein, CDR3 DNA. A D gene is named only where the DNA matches it firmly. Size values are once, few and many counts, or a class for expanded clones, and some rows have none.

TRBV27	NA	TRBJ1-5	few	CASSAGRVNQPQHF	TGTGCCAGCAGTGCCGGACGGGTCAATCAGCCCCAGCATTTT
TRBV4-3	NA	TRBJ2-2	NA	CASSQGYRAGELFF	TGCGCCAGCAGCCAAGGCTACAGGGCCGGGGAGCTGTTTTTT
TRBV4-2	TRBD1	TRBJ1-5	many	CASSQVQSGQGNQPQHF	TGTGCCAGCAGCCAAGTCCAATCCGGACAGGGCAATCAGCCCCAGCATTTT
TRBV29-1	NA	TRBJ2-3	few	CSVVQHTQYF	TGCAGCGTTGTGCAGCATACGCAGTATTTT
TRBV5-1	NA	TRBJ2-5	few	CASSLEGRMETQYF	TGCGCCAGCAGCTTGGAGGGGCGCATGGAGACCCAGTACTTC
TRBV18	NA	TRBJ2-2	NA	CASSPRDTRNTGELFF	TGTGCCAGCTCACCACGAGACACCCGGAACACCGGGGAGCTGTTTTTT
TRBV7-9	NA	TRBJ2-2	NA	CASSSQSAQGRTGELFF	TGTGCCAGCAGCTCCCAATCGGCGCAGGGCCGCACCGGGGAGCTGTTTTTT
TRBV11-2	TRBD1	TRBJ1-1	many	CASSLGRTGGSGTTEAFF	TGTGCCAGCAGCTTAGGTCGGACAGGGGGAAGTGGAACCACTGAAGCTTTCTTT
TRBV4-1	TRBD1	TRBJ2-3	many	CASSRTGRTDTQYF	TGCGCCAGCAGCCGGACAGGGCGGACAGATACGCAGTATTTT
TRBV7-6	NA	TRBJ1-6	many	CASSLTKNSPLHF	TGTGCCAGCAGCTTGACAAAGAATTCACCCCTCCACTTT